This T cell receptor (beta chain) derives from a study of blood T cell repertoires in COVID-19. Study-level information: The United States, Italy and Spain were the sources of the acute and convalescent COVID-19 samples.

The V gene's germline CDR1 is ENHRY and CDR2 SYGVKD. The CDR3 length is 13 residues. V was pared by 2 bases and J by 4 bases, with 8 bases between. Original processing notes: The authors estimated nucleated cell counts from reference gene primer amplification. Using immunoSEQ multiplex PCR, the repertoire was profiled, and TCRdb retains in-frame clones only, with some absent. That table is the source of V, J and clone size, and D and trimming were worked out from the DNA. The sample includes about 75,000 clones, roughly 88% of them seen just once. This receptor was obtained from a human donor in a cohort sampled during active COVID-19. Sequencing was performed on peripheral blood. The chain combines TRBV10-3 with TRBJ1-2, with D perhaps matching TRBD1 (6 bases). CDR3 residues: CAISETDSYGYTF. The CDR3 DNA reads TGTGCCATCAGTGAGACGGACAGCTATGGCTACACCTTC.